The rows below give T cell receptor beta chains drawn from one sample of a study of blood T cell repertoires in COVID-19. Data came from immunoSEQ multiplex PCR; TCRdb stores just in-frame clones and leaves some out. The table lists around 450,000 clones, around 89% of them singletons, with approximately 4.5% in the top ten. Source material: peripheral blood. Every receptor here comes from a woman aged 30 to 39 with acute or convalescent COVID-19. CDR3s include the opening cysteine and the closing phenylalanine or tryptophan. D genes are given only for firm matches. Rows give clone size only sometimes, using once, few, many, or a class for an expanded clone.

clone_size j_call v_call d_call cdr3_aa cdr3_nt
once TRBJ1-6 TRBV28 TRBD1 CASMSGQPLSPLHF TGTGCCAGCATGTCGGGACAGCCCCTTTCACCCCTCCACTTT
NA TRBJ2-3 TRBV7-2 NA CASSLSGGGADTQYF TGTGCCAGCAGCTTATCAGGGGGAGGTGCAGATACGCAGTATTTT
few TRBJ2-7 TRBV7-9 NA CASSRGNYEQYF TGTGCCAGCAGCCGGGGGAACTACGAGCAGTACTTC
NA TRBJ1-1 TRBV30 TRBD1 CAWSPTGEAFF TGTGCCTGGAGCCCGACAGGGGAAGCTTTCTTT
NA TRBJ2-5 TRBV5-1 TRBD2 CASSLAGGVQETQYF TGCGCCAGCAGCTTGGCCGGGGGGGTCCAAGAGACCCAGTACTTC
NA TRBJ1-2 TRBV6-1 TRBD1 CASSEGTGFLKTF TGTGCCAGCAGTGAAGGGACAGGCTTTCTTAAAACCTTC
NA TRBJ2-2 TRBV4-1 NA CASSQIRQAGGELFF TGCGCCAGCAGCCAAATTAGACAGGCCGGCGGGGAGCTGTTTTTT
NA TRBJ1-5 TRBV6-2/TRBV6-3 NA CASSYGGWEFFSNQPQHF TGTGCCAGCAGTTATGGGGGGTGGGAGTTTTTTAGCAATCAGCCCCAGCATTTT
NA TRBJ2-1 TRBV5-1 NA CASSLDPYNEQFF TGCGCCAGCAGCTTGGATCCATACAATGAGCAGTTCTTC
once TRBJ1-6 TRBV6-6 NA CASSRGQPNSPLHF TGTGCCAGCAGTCGCGGACAGCCTAATTCACCCCTCCACTTT
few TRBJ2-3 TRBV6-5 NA CASSLNYHRTQYF TGTGCCAGCAGCCTTAACTACCACCGTACGCAGTATTTT
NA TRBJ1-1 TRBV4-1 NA CASSQTGSKENTEAFF TGCGCCAGCAGCCAAACGGGGAGTAAAGAGAACACTGAAGCTTTCTTT
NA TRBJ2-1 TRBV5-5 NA CASSFWGGRYNEQFF TGTGCCAGCAGCTTTTGGGGGGGCCGCTACAATGAGCAGTTCTTC
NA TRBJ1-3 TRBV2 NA CASSRGRTFNGNTIYF TGTGCCAGCAGCAGGGGAAGGACTTTTAACGGAAACACCATATATTTT
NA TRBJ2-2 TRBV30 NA CAWNGLAANTGELFF TGTGCCTGGAACGGGCTAGCAGCGAACACCGGGGAGCTGTTTTTT
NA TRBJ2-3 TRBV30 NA CAWDLGGGLGDTQYF TGTGCCTGGGACCTAGGGGGGGGGTTAGGAGATACGCAGTATTTT
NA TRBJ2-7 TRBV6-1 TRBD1 CASSENLWTGGYEQYF TGTGCCAGCAGTGAAAATCTTTGGACAGGGGGCTACGAGCAGTACTTC
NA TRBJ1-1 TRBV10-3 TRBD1 CAISVRDRAMNTEAFF TGTGCCATCAGTGTACGAGACAGGGCCATGAACACTGAAGCTTTCTTT
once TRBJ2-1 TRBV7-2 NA CASSLSPPVAEQFF TGTGCCAGCAGCTTAAGTCCCCCCGTGGCTGAGCAGTTCTTC
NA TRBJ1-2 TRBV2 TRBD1 CASRTETGDYGYTF TGTGCCAGCAGAACAGAGACAGGGGACTATGGCTACACCTTC
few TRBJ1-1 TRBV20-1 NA CSARGLGEAFF TGCAGTGCTAGGGGGCTAGGTGAAGCTTTCTTT
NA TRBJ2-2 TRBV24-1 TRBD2 CATRAGGTGELFF TGTGCCACCAGGGCCGGGGGGACCGGGGAGCTGTTTTTT
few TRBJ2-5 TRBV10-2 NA CATATSAQETQYF TGCGCCACCGCGACTAGTGCCCAGGAGACCCAGTACTTC
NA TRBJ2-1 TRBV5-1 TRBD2 CASSLAGGTSSPDEQFF TGCGCCAGCAGCTTGGCTGGTGGGACTAGTAGTCCAGATGAGCAGTTCTTC
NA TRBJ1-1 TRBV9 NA CASSVGGDTEAFF TGTGCCAGCAGCGTTGGAGGGGACACTGAAGCTTTCTTT
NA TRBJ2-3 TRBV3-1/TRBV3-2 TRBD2 CASSHPIGRVPDTQYF TGTGCCAGCAGCCACCCAATCGGGAGGGTTCCCGATACGCAGTATTTT
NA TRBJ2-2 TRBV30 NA CAWRGDGELFF TGTGCCTGGAGGGGAGACGGGGAGCTGTTTTTT
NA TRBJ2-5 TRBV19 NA CASSIAGNVETQYF TGTGCCAGTAGTATCGCAGGGAACGTAGAGACCCAGTACTTC
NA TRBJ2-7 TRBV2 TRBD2 CASSKTSGAAYEQYF TGTGCCAGCAGCAAAACTAGCGGAGCAGCCTACGAGCAGTACTTC
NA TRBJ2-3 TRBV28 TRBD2 CASSQFSGAADTQYF TGTGCCAGCAGTCAATTTAGCGGGGCTGCAGATACGCAGTATTTT
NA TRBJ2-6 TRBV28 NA CASSLARQAGANVLTF TGTGCCAGCAGTTTAGCACGACAGGCTGGGGCCAACGTCCTGACTTTC
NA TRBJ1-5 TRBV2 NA CASSVQGNQPQHF TGTGCCAGCAGTGTACAGGGCAATCAGCCCCAGCATTTT
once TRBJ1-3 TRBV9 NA CASSPQGNTIYF TGTGCCAGCAGCCCCCAAGGAAACACCATATATTTT
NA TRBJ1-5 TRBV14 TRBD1 CASSQGTGYQPQHF TGTGCCAGCAGCCAAGGGACAGGTTATCAGCCCCAGCATTTT
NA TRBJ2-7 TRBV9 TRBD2 CASSATSGTLNEQYF TGTGCCAGCAGCGCTACTAGCGGGACGCTCAACGAGCAGTACTTC
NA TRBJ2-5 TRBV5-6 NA CASSGTLWADRETQYF TGTGCCAGCAGCGGAACCTTATGGGCTGATCGGGAGACCCAGTACTTC
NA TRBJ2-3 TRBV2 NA CASSEGTVTDTQYF TGTGCCAGCAGTGAAGGGACAGTCACAGATACGCAGTATTTT
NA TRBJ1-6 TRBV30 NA CAWSVQGTKNSPLHF TGTGCCTGGAGTGTACAAGGCACTAAAAATTCACCCCTCCACTTT
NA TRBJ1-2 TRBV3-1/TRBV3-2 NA CASSQDWVGGAAGYTF TGTGCCAGCAGCCAAGATTGGGTCGGTGGGGCTGCTGGCTACACCTTC
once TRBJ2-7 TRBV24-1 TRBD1 CATSDPGQGAEQYF TGTGCCACCAGTGATCCGGGACAGGGTGCCGAGCAGTACTTC
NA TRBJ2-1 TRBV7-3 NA CASSYQLGGRQFF TGTGCCAGCAGCTACCAACTGGGGGGGCGGCAGTTCTTC
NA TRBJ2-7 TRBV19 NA CASSIMGGPNEQYF TGTGCCAGTAGTATAATGGGGGGGCCCAACGAGCAGTACTTC
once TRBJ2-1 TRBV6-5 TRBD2 CASSYSGGGAYNEQFF TGTGCCAGCAGTTACTCGGGCGGGGGTGCTTACAATGAGCAGTTCTTC
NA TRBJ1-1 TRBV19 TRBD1 CASSIRGDTEAFF TGTGCCAGTAGTATCAGGGGGGACACTGAAGCTTTCTTT
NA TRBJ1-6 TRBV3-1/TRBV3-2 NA CASSNQPGSSPLHF TGTGCCAGCAGTAATCAGCCCGGGAGTTCACCCCTCCACTTT
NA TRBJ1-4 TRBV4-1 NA CASSQDPHEKLFF TGCGCCAGCAGCCAAGATCCTCATGAAAAACTGTTTTTT
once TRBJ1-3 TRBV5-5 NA CASSLGAGISGNTIYF TGTGCCAGCAGCTTGGGGGCAGGGATCTCTGGAAACACCATATATTTT
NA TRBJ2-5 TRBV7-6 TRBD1 CASSLDTGGEETQYF TGTGCCAGCAGCTTAGATACAGGGGGCGAGGAGACCCAGTACTTC
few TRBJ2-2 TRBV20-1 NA CSASGLNTGELFF TGCAGTGCTAGTGGGCTGAACACCGGGGAGCTGTTTTTT
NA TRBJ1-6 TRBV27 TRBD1 CASSLNRGNSPLHF TGTGCCAGCAGTTTAAACAGGGGTAATTCACCCCTCCACTTT
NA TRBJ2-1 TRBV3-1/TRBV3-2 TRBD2 CASSQIRGVLNNEQFF TGTGCCAGCAGCCAAATACGGGGGGTACTGAACAATGAGCAGTTCTTC
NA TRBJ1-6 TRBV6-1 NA CASSEALSGNSPLHF TGTGCCAGCAGTGAAGCGCTTAGTGGTAATTCACCCCTCCACTTT
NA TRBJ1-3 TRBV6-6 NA CASSYTREGNTIYF TGTGCCAGCAGTTACACCAGGGAAGGAAACACCATATATTTT
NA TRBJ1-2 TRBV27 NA CASSFGQFYGYTF TGTGCCAGCAGTTTTGGACAGTTCTATGGCTACACCTTC
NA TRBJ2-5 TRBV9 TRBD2 CASSVRGLAETQYF TGTGCCAGCAGCGTAAGGGGACTAGCTGAGACCCAGTACTTC
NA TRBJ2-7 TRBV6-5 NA CASIGAEYEQYF TGTGCCAGCATTGGGGCGGAATACGAGCAGTACTTC